Below, 7 T cell receptor beta chains from the same sample are listed, as sequenced in a study of T cell responses to AZD1222 COVID-19 vaccine. Here immunoSEQ multiplex PCR was the method, and the copy in TCRdb shows in-frame clones only, minus some. Of about 150,000 clones listed, 80% to 95% are singletons. The source was peripheral blood, collected 28 days after the second AZD1222 dose. Receptors were obtained from an adult who received the AZD1222 COVID-19 vaccine.

This chain connects TRBV27 to TRBJ1-4; D ambiguous. Trimming left V 8 bases short and J 7 bases short, with 14 bases between. Germline CDR1 is MNHEY and CDR2 is SMNVEV (reference sequence). The CDR3 is 13 amino acids. The CDR3 region is CASFRIGGEKLFF. In DNA, the CDR3 is TGTGCCAGCTTTAGGATTGGAGGTGAAAAACTGTTTTTT.

CDR3 loop: CALRGGNTEAFF. For the CDR3, the DNA is TGTGCCCTGAGGGGAGGGAACACTGAAGCTTTCTTT. The chain is built from TRBV30 and TRBJ1-1; D perhaps matches TRBD1 (5 bases). Deletions cut 8 bases from V and 1 base from J, with 11 bases between. The CDR3 spans 12 residues. Per the germline V gene, CDR1 is GTSNPN and CDR2 is SVGIG (reference sequence).

The count of this clone is one. The chain couples TRBV6-5 to TRBJ1-5; maybe TRBD1 (5 bases). Trimming took off 5 bases at V and 0 bases at J, with 11 bases between the two ends. Germline V gene data show CDR1 as MNHEY and CDR2 as SVGAGI. The CDR3 length is 15 residues. The CDR3 here is CASSPGYSSNQPQHF. The CDR3 nucleotides are TGTGCCAGCAGTCCAGGGTACTCTAGCAATCAGCCCCAGCATTTT.

The rearrangement links TRBV7-9 to TRBJ1-5; D is uncertain. The CDR3 has 14 amino acids. The V end was cut by 1 base, the J end by 6 bases, with 10 bases between. Germline CDR1 and CDR2: SEHNR and FQNEAQ (reference sequence). CDR3 in DNA: TGTGCCAGCAGCTTAGTGGAAGGAATTCAGCCCCAGCATTTT. The encoded protein is CASSLVEGIQPQHF.

The V call is TRBV24-1, the J call TRBJ2-1; no reliable D call. In germline, CDR1 is KGHDR, CDR2 SFDVKD. The CDR3 runs to 14 residues. Trimming stripped 4 bases from V and 5 bases from J, with 11 bases between. The CDR3 DNA reads as TGTGCCACCAGTGACCCCAGACGGAACAATGAGCAGTTCTTC. Protein: CATSDPRRNNEQFF.

The CDR3 DNA follows: TGTGCCAGCAGTTCAGGGGGTCCCCAGCATTTT. This encodes CASSSGGPQHF. The V gene is TRBV7-9, the J gene TRBJ1-5, with TRBD1 identical over 7 bases. CDR3 length: 11 amino acids. V gave up 6 bases and J gave up 10 bases; unmatched junction bases: 3. In germline, CDR1 is SEHNR, CDR2 FQNEAQ (reference sequence).

The gene calls are TRBV7-2 and TRBJ2-1; 8 bases align to TRBD1. Germline V CDR1 and CDR2: SGHTA, FQGNSA. Unmatched junction bases numbered 3, after V lost 4 bases and J lost 1 base. This CDR3 region has 15 residues. CDR3 sequence reads: CASSSTGGSYNEQFF. The CDR3 nucleotides read TGTGCCAGCAGCTCAACAGGGGGGTCCTACAATGAGCAGTTCTTC.